This TCR beta chain appears in the sequencing data of a study of blood T cell repertoires in COVID-19. TCRdb's table, derived via immunoSEQ multiplex PCR, lists solely in-frame clones and lacks some. The table has about 250,000 clones, 80% to 90% seen once. The study recruited people aged about 18 to 90 years across about two dozen US areas. The CDR3 sequence is 14 residues long. V was shortened by 0 bases and J by 4 bases, with 12 bases between the two germline ends. Germline V gene data show CDR1 as GTSNPN and CDR2 as SVGIG (reference sequence). This TCR came from a woman aged 25 to 39 who had recovered from COVID-19. This rearrangement joins TRBV30 to TRBJ2-5, with D possibly matching TRBD2 (6 bases). The sample consisted of PBMCs or T cells enriched from blood (not recorded which). CDR3 coding DNA: TGTGCCTGGAGTGTAACACACGGGAGAGAGACCCAGTACTTC. This translates into CAWSVTHGRETQYF.